These 18 T cell receptor beta chains were all obtained from the same sample, sequenced in a study of beta chain features in type 1 diabetes. Expressed TCRB transcripts were sequenced because the entire RNA isolate underwent reverse transcription. The repertoire was sequenced with immunoSEQ multiplex PCR; TCRdb's copy has only in-frame clones and lacks some. The table lists about 140,000 clones, 9% to 10% of them singletons, with 0.65% in the top ten. Material: central memory CD4+ T cells from blood. These receptors were collected from a woman aged 40 to 50 in good health.

The V gene is TRBV25-1, the J gene TRBJ1-1; perhaps TRBD1 as D (5 bases). V gave up 8 bases and J gave up 4 bases, with 11 bases separating them. In germline, CDR1 is MGHDK, CDR2 SYGVNS. This CDR3 is 12 amino acids long. The CDR3 region has the DNA TGTGCCAGCTCACCAGGGATCACTGAAGCTTTCTTT. Protein product: CASSPGITEAFF.

The J gene is TRBJ1-4, the V gene TRBV7-2; D may be TRBD1 (5 bases). The V end was cut by 1 base, the J end by 7 bases, with 10 bases between. Germline V lookup: CDR1 SGHTA, CDR2 FQGNSA. This CDR3 contains 14 residues. The CDR3 DNA reads as TGTGCCAGCAGCTTAGGGCGGGACGGTGAAAAACTGTTTTTT. Its translation: CASSLGRDGEKLFF.

The rearrangement uses TRBV7-6 and TRBJ2-7; 7 bases are a match to TRBD1. The CDR3 consists of 15 residues. Germline V gene data show CDR1 as SGHVS and CDR2 as FNYEAQ. V was pared by 5 bases and J by 7 bases, with 14 bases of the junction left unmatched. CDR3 bases: TGTGCCAGCAGCCCTTCGACAGGGCTCGGTAGGGAGCAGTACTTC. It translates to CASSPSTGLGREQYF.

This clone was counted many times. The J gene is TRBJ1-5, the V gene TRBV7-9; D is possibly TRBD1 (5 bases). This CDR3 is built from 17 residues. Germline lookup yields CDR1 SEHNR and CDR2 FQNEAQ (reference sequence). Trimming took off 3 bases at V and 0 bases at J, with 15 bases between the two ends. For the CDR3, the DNA is TGTGCCAGCAGCTTTGGGGGGTCCCTTAATAGCAATCAGCCCCAGCATTTT. Its translation: CASSFGGSLNSNQPQHF.

The chain has TRBV11-2 and TRBJ1-1; no clear D gene. Trimming cost V 3 bases and J 5 bases, with 10 bases left between them. CDR3 length: 13 amino acids. Germline loops: CDR1 SGHAT, CDR2 FQNNGV. The CDR3 coding sequence is TGTGCCAGCAGCTTGTCGGGAAAAACTGAAGCTTTCTTT. It specifies CASSLSGKTEAFF.

This clone was seen a few times. The gene calls are TRBV18 and TRBJ1-2, with D tentatively TRBD1 (6 bases). This CDR3 is 13 amino acids long. The V gene lost 4 bases and the J gene lost 8 bases, with 14 bases spanning the gap. CDR1 KGHSH and CDR2 LQKENI come from the germline V gene. The CDR3 spells CASSLNRENGYTF. The DNA for the CDR3 is TGTGCCAGCTCACTGAACAGGGAGAACGGCTACACCTTC. Full variable domain (outside the CDR3, taken from reference TRBV18 and TRBJ1-2): NAGVMQNPRHLVRRRGQEARLRCSPMKGHSHVYWYRQLPEEGLKFMVYLQKENIIDESGMPKERFSAEFPKEGPSILRIQQVVRGDSAAYFCASSLNRENGYTFGSGTRLTVV.

This clone was counted only a few times. The V gene is TRBV5-1, the J gene TRBJ2-5, with 9 bases identical to TRBD2. This CDR3 has 16 amino acids. Germline V lookup: CDR1 SGHRS, CDR2 YFSETQ. V was pared by 2 bases and J by 0 bases, with 5 bases of the junction left unmatched. The CDR3 nucleotides are TGCGCCAGCAGCTTAGCAGCGGGGGGCTACCAAGAGACCCAGTACTTC. The encoded protein is CASSLAAGGYQETQYF.

This clone occurred a few times. V usage is TRBV5-1 and J usage is TRBJ2-2; 10 nucleotides align to TRBD1. Germline trimming cut 6 bases from V and 4 bases from J; bases unmatched to any gene: 6. Germline V CDR1 and CDR2: SGHRS, YFSETQ. This CDR3 region has 15 residues. CDR3 sequence: CASTPRTGGTGELFF. CDR3 DNA sequence: TGCGCCAGCACCCCCCGGACAGGGGGCACCGGGGAGCTGTTTTTT.

The chain employs TRBV7-2 and TRBJ2-7; D is possibly TRBD2 (7 bases). The CDR3 extends over 13 amino acids. The V end lost 8 bases, the J end lost 1 base, and 12 bases lay between the germline ends. Germline CDR1 is SGHTA and CDR2 is FQGNSA. DNA of the CDR3: TGTGCCAGCGGGAGGGGGGGGTCCTACGAGCAGTACTTC. It is translated as CASGRGGSYEQYF.

V is TRBV27 and J is TRBJ2-3; D ambiguous. The V and J ends lost 8 bases and 2 bases respectively, with 26 bases between them. Germline V gene lookup returns CDR1 MNHEY and CDR2 SMNVEV (reference sequence). This CDR3 contains 18 residues. The CDR3 loop is CASEHRPKVRIFTDTQYF. CDR3 coding DNA: TGTGCCAGCGAACACAGACCCAAGGTCCGGATTTTCACAGATACGCAGTATTTT.

The chain joins TRBV5-1 to TRBJ1-1, with D hard to call. The CDR3 sequence is 14 residues long. Germline V gives CDR1 SGHRS, CDR2 YFSETQ. The V and J ends lost 4 bases and 6 bases respectively, with 16 bases between them. The CDR3 reads CASSVNYGSAEAFF. The CDR3 DNA is TGCGCCAGCAGCGTTAATTATGGAAGCGCTGAAGCTTTCTTT.

This clone was detected only once. This rearrangement joins TRBV18 to TRBJ1-1, with D unresolved. Germline V CDR1 and CDR2: KGHSH, LQKENI. Trimming cost V 6 bases and J 0 bases, with 8 bases left between them. CDR3 length: 13 residues. The CDR3 bases are TGTGCCAGCTCCCTCGGGATGAACACTGAAGCTTTCTTT. It is translated as CASSLGMNTEAFF.

The CDR3 sequence is CASRDRALTEAFF. The CDR3, as DNA: TGTGCCAGCAGGGACAGGGCTCTTACTGAAGCTTTCTTT. This rearrangement joins TRBV2 to TRBJ1-1; 8 bases agree with TRBD1. The CDR3 extends over 13 amino acids. CDR1 SNHLY and CDR2 FYNNEI come from the germline V gene. Unmatched junction bases numbered 5, after V lost 6 bases and J lost 5 bases.

This clone was seen many times. This sequence joins TRBV19 and TRBJ1-5, with D tentatively TRBD1 (5 bases). V lost 5 bases and J 4 bases, leaving 15 bases between the germline ends. CDR3 length equals 15 residues. Germline CDR1 LNHDA, CDR2 SQIVND (reference sequence). This CDR3 is CASSFSREGNQPQHF. DNA for the CDR3: TGTGCCAGTAGTTTCTCCCGGGAGGGGAATCAGCCCCAGCATTTT.

V gene TRBV18 combines with J gene TRBJ1-6; D ambiguous. V lost 2 bases to trimming and J lost 5 bases, with 13 bases between them. Germline values: CDR1 KGHSH, CDR2 LQKENI. This CDR3 has 16 amino acids. CDR3 amino acids: CASSPNAGFNNSPLHF. CDR3 in DNA: TGTGCCAGCTCACCAAACGCAGGTTTTAATAATTCACCCCTCCACTTT.

The chain links TRBV6-6 to TRBJ2-1; TRBD1 might be the D (6 bases). The germline V gene has CDR1 MNHNY and CDR2 SVGAGI (reference sequence). The CDR3 loop spans 14 amino acids. V dropped 0 bases and J dropped 10 bases, with 13 bases sitting between them. Written as DNA, the CDR3 is TGTGCCAGCAGTTACTCGAGTAGGGGGTCCGAGCAGTTCTTC. Translating gives CASSYSSRGSEQFF.

This clone was observed a handful of times. The chain is built from TRBV29-1 and TRBJ2-5; 8 bases align to TRBD1. The CDR3 runs 14 residues. After removal of 7 bases from V and 5 bases from J, the junction contained 12 bases not matched to a gene. Germline CDR1 is SQVTM and CDR2 is ANQGSEA. The CDR3 region is CSAIGQGRLETQYF. The CDR3 DNA is TGCAGCGCTATCGGACAGGGCCGATTGGAGACCCAGTACTTC. Together with reference TRBV29-1 and TRBJ2-5, the CDR3 gives the full variable domain: SAVISQKPSRDICQRGTSLTIQCQVDSQVTMMFWYRQQPGQSLTLIATANQGSEATYESGFVIDKFPISRPNLTFSTLTVSNMSPEDSSIYLCSAIGQGRLETQYFGPGTRLLVL.

This clone was found a few times. The chain recombines TRBV7-2 with TRBJ2-5, with a weak D call TRBD2 (7 bases). This CDR3 region has 15 residues. Germline CDR1 reads SGHTA; CDR2 reads FQGNSA. V was cut by 5 bases and J by 5 bases, with 18 bases left in between. CDR3 sequence reads: CASSPIFGGRETQYF. The CDR3, as DNA: TGTGCCAGCAGCCCTATTTTCGGGGGGCGGGAGACCCAGTACTTC. Variable domain in full (rest from reference TRBV7-2 and TRBJ2-5): GAGVSQSPSNKVTEKGKDVELRCDPISGHTALYWYRQSLGQGLEFLIYFQGNSAPDKSGLPSDRFSAERTGGSVSTLTIQRTQQEDSAVYLCASSPIFGGRETQYFGPGTRLLVL.